A single sample gave rise to the 9 T cell receptor beta chains below, sequenced in a study of T cell responses to AZD1222 COVID-19 vaccine. Sequenced by immunoSEQ multiplex PCR; TCRdb stores in-frame clones only, minus some. The sample contains about 76,000 clones, about 80% of which appear only once. The sample was peripheral blood, taken 28 days after the second dose of the MenACWY control vaccine. These receptors came from an adult who received the MenACWY meningococcal vaccine as a control.

This clone was seen just once. The CDR3 reads CASSTVGGRETQYF. Here the CDR3 DNA reads TGTGCCAGCAGCACGGTGGGCGGGAGAGAGACCCAGTACTTC. V usage is TRBV6-5 and J usage is TRBJ2-5; 7 bases align to TRBD2. Trimming removed 6 bases from V and 4 bases from J; junction bases left unmatched: 8. Germline lookup yields CDR1 MNHEY and CDR2 SVGAGI. This CDR3 is built from 14 residues.

This chain links TRBV9 with TRBJ2-3; D gene unclear. The CDR3 loop spans 13 amino acids. In germline, CDR1 is SGDLS, CDR2 YYNGEE. V gave up 0 bases and J gave up 0 bases, with 2 bases separating them. The CDR3 loop reads CASSVDSTDTQYF. In nucleotides, the CDR3 is TGTGCCAGCAGCGTAGATAGCACAGATACGCAGTATTTT.

The CDR3 spells CAGNIPGPEAFF. DNA for the CDR3: TGTGCCGGCAACATACCGGGACCTGAAGCTTTCTTT. The V and J genes are TRBV6-5 and TRBJ1-1, with a tentative D call TRBD1 (5 bases). V lost 11 bases and J 6 bases, leaving 16 bases between the germline ends. The CDR3 contains 12 residues. CDR1 is MNHEY and CDR2 is SVGAGI in the germline V gene.

The chain has TRBV19 and TRBJ1-2; the D gene is possibly TRBD1 (6 bases). With 6 bases removed from V and 7 bases from J, the gap between germline ends came to 18 bases. CDR3 size: 14 residues. The germline V gene encodes CDR1 LNHDA and CDR2 SQIVND (reference sequence). The CDR3, as DNA: TGTGCCAGTAGCCAACCCACAGGGCAGGGTGGCTACACCTTC. Translating it yields CASSQPTGQGGYTF.

The chain has TRBV3-1 (or the pseudogene TRBV3-2) and TRBJ1-1, with D perhaps matching TRBD1 (5 bases). The CDR3 has 13 amino acids. Germline loops: CDR1 LGHDT, CDR2 YNNKEL (reference sequence). V was trimmed by 2 bases and J by 1 base, leaving 5 bases between them. CDR3: CASSQQGNTEAFF. CDR3 coding DNA: TGTGCCAGCAGCCAACAGGGGAACACTGAAGCTTTCTTT.

The J gene is TRBJ2-3, the V gene TRBV15, with D uncertain. V lost 1 base and J 6 bases, leaving 17 bases between the germline ends. The germline V gene has CDR1 LNHNV and CDR2 YYDKDF (reference sequence). The CDR3 is 16 amino acids. The CDR3 region is CATSRAPGHSGDTQYF. In DNA form, the CDR3 reads TGTGCCACCAGCAGAGCTCCCGGGCACAGTGGGGATACGCAGTATTTT.

The rearrangement links TRBV2 to TRBJ2-1, with D perhaps matching TRBD1 or TRBD2 (5 bases each). Germline CDR1 is SNHLY and CDR2 is FYNNEI. Trimming shortened V by 6 bases and J by 8 bases, and 20 bases separated the two germline ends. The CDR3 loop spans 15 amino acids. Written as DNA, the CDR3 is TGTGCCAGCAGGACCGGGACCGCCGAGATCGATGAGCAGTTCTTC. This codes for CASRTGTAEIDEQFF.

The genes are TRBV6-6 and TRBJ1-2, with TRBD1 as a possible D gene (5 bases). Germline CDR1 MNHNY, CDR2 SVGAGI (reference sequence). The CDR3 loop spans 13 amino acids. Trimming took off 0 bases at V and 8 bases at J, with 10 bases between the two ends. CDR3 DNA sequence: TGTGCCAGCAGTTACTCGACCAGGGAGGGCTACACCTTC. Its translation: CASSYSTREGYTF.

The chain employs TRBV19 and TRBJ2-3, with a possible D match to TRBD1 (6 bases). The germline V and J ends were trimmed by 6 bases and 0 bases, with 13 bases remaining between them. CDR3 length equals 15 residues. Per germline, CDR1 LNHDA and CDR2 SQIVND (reference sequence). CDR3 loop: CASSRTATSTDTQYF. Here the CDR3 DNA reads TGTGCCAGTAGCCGGACAGCGACTAGCACAGATACGCAGTATTTT.